The source of this TCR beta chain is a study of cytomegalovirus exposure and HLA in healthy donors. Study-wide results and caveats: One later analysis reportedly identified an Asian-associated ancestry cluster that showed fewer N-insertions than the roughly 670-donor mean. The HLA-A and HLA-B alleles of most subjects were reportedly predicted accurately from TCR beta sequences. Follow-up analysis found HLA locus-dependent TCR association rates, highest for DRB1 and lowest for HLA-C.

CDR1 and CDR2 from the germline V gene are MNHEY and SMNVEV (reference sequence). J gave up 3 bases and V 5 bases, and 7 bases lay outside the gene matches. This CDR3 contains 15 residues. Both 60 Vbeta primers and 13 Jbeta primers went into the PCR. TCRdb keeps only in-frame clones here, not all; method: immunoSEQ multiplex PCR. The sample holds some 85,000 clones, 76% seen once. As for this clone: As yet, its antigen is unknown.

Source material: PBMCs. This clonotype was sampled from a male donor in good health and CMV-seronegative. The chain links TRBV27 to TRBJ1-5; 7 bases agree with TRBD1. CDR3 residues: CASSPPGQNNQPQHF. As DNA, the CDR3 is TGTGCCAGCAGTCCCCCGGGACAGAACAATCAGCCCCAGCATTTT.